The 8 T cell receptor beta chains reported below all come from one sample, sequenced in a study of blood T cells in healthy people across ages. Primers used in a second PCR of about 6 to 11 cycles were a sample-barcoded 5' primer and a J-beta primer mix. TCRdb processed the 5' RACE reads anew with MiXCR; each CDR3 protein has one entry. The sample includes around 700,000 distinct CDR3 sequences, 20% to 30% seen only once; the top ten take 8% to 10%. These same data were also listed under a study on T cells of mothers and their children.

The sequencing input was blood. These receptors were collected from a boy aged 5 to 17 in good health.

This clonotype was detected a few times. The chain employs TRBV7-9 and TRBJ2-5; the match to TRBD1 covers 7 bases. The CDR3 length is 17 residues. J gave up 1 base and V 3 bases, and 11 bases lay outside the gene matches. Per germline, CDR1 SEHNR and CDR2 FQNEAQ (reference sequence). DNA of the CDR3: TGTGCCAGCAGCTTCGTCCGGCCCGGGGACAGCCAAGAGACCCAGTACTTC. The encoded protein is CASSFVRPGDSQETQYF.

In this sample, this clonotype turned up a few times. V gene TRBV11-1 combines with J gene TRBJ2-5; D ambiguous. The CDR3 is 14 residues long. Per the germline V gene, CDR1 is SGHAT and CDR2 is FQDESV (reference sequence). Trimming left V 5 bases short and J 3 bases short, with 13 bases between. CDR3 coding DNA: TGTGCCAGCAGCCCGGACGGAATTGAAGAGACCCAGTACTTC. Translation gives CASSPDGIEETQYF.

The table lists this clonotype with a few counts. This chain joins TRBV5-1 and TRBJ2-3; 8 bases agree with TRBD1. From germline, CDR1 is SGHRS and CDR2 YFSETQ. The CDR3 contains 14 residues. With V trimmed by 4 bases and J by 1 base, 2 bases remained unmatched. CDR3 protein: CASSQDRGTDTQYF. The CDR3 DNA follows: TGCGCCAGCAGCCAGGACAGGGGCACAGATACGCAGTATTTT. The full variable domain, with the rest looked up from reference TRBV5-1 and TRBJ2-3, is KAGVTQTPRYLIKTRGQQVTLSCSPISGHRSVSWYQQTPGQGLQFLFEYFSETQRNKGNFPGRFSGRQFSNSRSEMNVSTLELGDSALYLCASSQDRGTDTQYFGPGTRLTVL.

This clonotype has just a few counts. The chain uses TRBV12-3 or TRBV12-4 and TRBJ2-5, with 8 bases fitting TRBD2. J was trimmed by 4 bases and V by 8 bases; bases with no gene match: 3. The CDR3 has 12 residues. This CDR3 reads CASGAGAETQYF. The CDR3 region has the DNA TGTGCCAGCGGAGCGGGAGCAGAGACCCAGTACTTC.

This rearrangement joins TRBV6-7 to TRBJ1-1; the match to TRBD1 covers 11 bases. TRBV6-7 is marked as an open reading frame, function uncertain. The CDR3 runs to 15 residues. V was clipped by 1 base and J by 5 bases; unmatched bases: 3. The chain's CDR3 is CASSYFGQGATEAFF. The CDR3 coding sequence is TGTGCCAGCAGTTACTTCGGACAGGGGGCGACTGAAGCTTTCTTT.

The V and J genes are TRBV5-1 and TRBJ2-5; perhaps TRBD2 as D (6 bases). Matching the DNA end better, TRBJ2-1 makes the J call doubtful. CDR1 and CDR2 from the germline V gene are SGHRS and YFSETQ. This CDR3 is 15 amino acids long. The CDR3: CASSLEVAESNEQFF. DNA of the CDR3: TGCGCCAGCAGCTTGGAAGTAGCGGAGTCCAATGAGCAGTTCTTC.

This clonotype appeared a few times. A read error may explain this, as a much larger clone is one base away. The chain carries TRBV29-1 and TRBJ2-5; D is possibly TRBD1 or TRBD2 (5 bases each). V was trimmed by 4 bases and J by 5 bases, leaving 11 bases between them. Per the germline V gene, CDR1 is SQVTM and CDR2 is ANQGSEA. The CDR3 runs to 12 residues. The CDR3 reads CSVGGLGETQYF. In DNA form, the CDR3 reads TGCAGCGTTGGGGGGTTGGGGGAGACCCAGTACTTC.

This rearrangement joins TRBV7-9 to TRBJ1-2; D may be TRBD1 (6 bases). The CDR3 loop spans 13 amino acids. Germline-derived CDR1 and CDR2 are SEHNR and FQNEAQ (reference sequence). The V end was cut by 5 bases, the J end by 4 bases, with 11 bases between. CDR3 in DNA: TGTGCCAGCAGCCAACAGGGAACCTATGGCTACACCTTC. Amino acid sequence: CASSQQGTYGYTF.